This T cell receptor beta chain was captured by sequencing in a study of patients and donors after allogeneic stem cell transplantation. Each CDR3 protein gets one entry after TCRdb re-called the RT-PCR reads with MiXCR. The repertoire holds hundreds of thousands of distinct CDR3 sequences, with around 16% as singletons. This clonotype has just a few counts. Germline V gives CDR1 DFQATT, CDR2 SNEGSKA (reference sequence). The ends were cut back, 6 bases at V and 3 bases at J, with 18 bases in the middle. The CDR3 totals 15 residues. Sample: blood, either unsorted or a sorted T cell fraction (not recorded which). The chain couples TRBV20-1 to TRBJ1-5, with TRBD1 as a possible D gene (5 bases). The TCR was taken from a human donor who was either an allogeneic HSCT recipient or a stem cell or donor lymphocyte infusion donor (not recorded which). It is not recorded whose cells these are; they may come from a transplant donor. The CDR3 coding sequence is TGCAGTGCCCCCGCCCAGGGATTTGCCAATCAGCCCCAGCATTTT. It codes for CSAPAQGFANQPQHF.